These 26 T cell receptor beta chains were all obtained from the same sample, sequenced in a study of cytomegalovirus exposure and HLA in healthy donors. PCR involved 60 Vbeta and 13 Jbeta primers. TCRdb keeps only in-frame clones here, not all; method: immunoSEQ multiplex PCR. This table has around 90,000 clones, over 75% appearing once. The material sequenced was PBMCs. The receptors here all came from a young man in good health and CMV-seronegative.

The genes are TRBV5-6 and TRBJ2-7, with D possibly matching TRBD1 (6 bases). The V end lost 3 bases, the J end lost 6 bases, and 13 bases lay between the germline ends. CDR3 size: 13 residues. Germline V gives CDR1 SGHDT, CDR2 YYEEEE. CDR3 sequence: CASSSPSRGEQYF. CDR3 nucleotide sequence: TGTGCCAGCAGCTCCCCGTCCAGGGGCGAGCAGTACTTC.

This clone has only a few counts. The rearrangement uses TRBV6-5 and TRBJ1-3; D is ambiguous. V lost 6 bases to trimming and J lost 0 bases, with 6 bases between them. Germline V gives CDR1 MNHEY, CDR2 SVGAGI. The CDR3 has 13 residues. The CDR3 coding sequence is TGTGCCAGCAGCCAATTCTCTGGAAACACCATATATTTT. Translation gives CASSQFSGNTIYF.

This clone has just one count. The germline gene is not matched at one end of the junction; a read error may be the cause. The chain uses TRBV5-1 and TRBJ2-1; D not resolved. Per the germline V gene, CDR1 is SGHRS and CDR2 is YFSETQ. The CDR3 contains 15 residues. The CDR3 sequence: CASSLDGPSYSEQFF. DNA for the CDR3: TGCGCCAGCAGCTTGGACGGTCCATCCTACAGTGAGCAGTTCTTC.

The V call is TRBV21-1, the J call TRBJ1-3; TRBD1, as called in the table, went unchecked against the DNA. TRBV21-1 is labeled a pseudogene. The CDR3 extends over 16 amino acids. CDR3 sequence reads: CASSDYRAHSGNTIYF. CDR3 DNA: TGTGCCAGCAGCGATTACAGGGCCCACTCTGGAAACACCATATATTTT.

A few counts support this clone. CDR3 coding DNA: TGTGCCAGCAGCTCCAGGGGGCAGCCCCAGCATTTT. Amino acids: CASSSRGQPQHF. V usage is TRBV13 and J usage is TRBJ1-5; 7 bases line up with TRBD1. The V and J ends lost 4 bases and 7 bases, in that order; junction bases with no gene match: 1. The CDR3 is 12 amino acids. The germline gives CDR1 PRHDT, CDR2 FYEKMQ (reference sequence).

This clone was found once. The chain joins TRBV7-2 to TRBJ2-2; the D gene is possibly TRBD1 (7 bases). The V gene's germline CDR1 is SGHTA and CDR2 FQGNSA. CDR3 length equals 15 residues. The germline V and J ends were trimmed by 5 bases and 6 bases, with 16 bases remaining between them. This CDR3 is CASSHAGQFPGELFF. The CDR3 DNA reads TGTGCCAGCAGCCACGCGGGACAGTTCCCCGGGGAGCTGTTTTTT.

The chain carries TRBV5-4 and TRBJ1-1, with a possible D match to TRBD1 (6 bases). The CDR3 totals 14 residues. CDR1 is SGHNT, CDR2 YYREEE, per germline (reference sequence). V lost 0 bases to trimming and J lost 5 bases, with 11 bases between them. The CDR3, as DNA: TGTGCCAGCAGCTTGGCACAGGGAGCGACTGAAGCTTTCTTT. It codes for CASSLAQGATEAFF.

CDR3 loop: CASRTGGWGEKLFF. The CDR3 region has the DNA TGTGCCAGCCGGACAGGGGGCTGGGGTGAAAAACTGTTTTTT. V usage is TRBV6-1 and J usage is TRBJ1-4; TRBD1 agrees at 11 bases. Per germline, CDR1 MNHNS and CDR2 SASEGT. The J segment lost 7 bases and the V segment lost 8 bases, leaving 6 bases of the junction unmatched. This CDR3 contains 14 residues.

For the CDR3, the DNA is TGTGCCAGCAGTCCAGGGACTAGCGGCTCCTACAATGAGCAGTTCTTC. Protein sequence: CASSPGTSGSYNEQFF. J is TRBJ2-1 and V is TRBV27; TRBD2 matches at 11 bases. The CDR3 loop spans 16 amino acids. The V and J ends lost 5 bases and 0 bases, in that order; junction bases with no gene match: 3. The germline CDR1 and CDR2 sequences are MNHEY and SMNVEV (reference sequence).

The chain couples TRBV18 to TRBJ1-2; maybe TRBD1 (6 bases). Deletions cut 0 bases from V and 3 bases from J, with 11 bases between. The CDR3 runs to 15 residues. The germline V gene has CDR1 KGHSH and CDR2 LQKENI. The DNA of the CDR3 is TGTGCCAGCTCACCACCGACAGGCCCCGACTATGGCTACACCTTC. Translating it yields CASSPPTGPDYGYTF.

The DNA for the CDR3 is TGTGCCTGGAGTGTAGCGGGGGGAACCGGGGAGCTGTTTTTT. Amino acid sequence: CAWSVAGGTGELFF. J is TRBJ2-2 and V is TRBV30, with 9 bases fitting TRBD2. CDR1 and CDR2 from the germline V gene are GTSNPN and SVGIG (reference sequence). CDR3 length: 14 amino acids. V was pared by 0 bases and J by 5 bases, with 1 base of the junction left unmatched.

This chain links TRBV4-1 with TRBJ2-5; TRBD2 aligns across 8 bases. Looked up from germline, CDR1 is MGHRA and CDR2 is YSYEKL. The CDR3 extends over 13 amino acids. V lost 1 base, J lost 5 bases, and 0 bases stayed unmatched. The CDR3 here is CASSQGLAETQYF. The CDR3 bases are TGCGCCAGCAGCCAAGGACTAGCGGAGACCCAGTACTTC.

V usage is TRBV5-4 and J usage is TRBJ2-7; D might be TRBD1 (7 bases). Trimming pared 2 bases from V and 3 bases from J, leaving 12 bases between. The CDR3 length is 14 residues. CDR1 is SGHNT, CDR2 YYREEE, per germline (reference sequence). In DNA, the CDR3 is TGTGCCAGCAGCTTTGCAGGGGGGAACTACGAGCAGTACTTC. Translation: CASSFAGGNYEQYF.

V usage is TRBV5-1 and J usage is TRBJ2-2, with D possibly being TRBD2 (5 bases). The V gene's germline CDR1 is SGHRS and CDR2 YFSETQ. The CDR3 spans 17 residues. The V gene lost 4 bases and the J gene lost 1 base, with 17 bases spanning the gap. The CDR3 protein is CASSVTTRVLNTGELFF. The CDR3 DNA sequence: TGCGCCAGCAGCGTGACTACTCGGGTGTTGAACACCGGGGAGCTGTTTTTT.

The rearrangement uses TRBV5-6 and TRBJ1-4; a possible D gene is TRBD1 (5 bases). V lost 5 bases and J lost 4, with 15 bases in between. Germline V gene data show CDR1 as SGHDT and CDR2 as YYEEEE. There are 15 residues in the CDR3. CDR3 in amino acids: CASRRRGWGNEKLFF. In DNA form, the CDR3 reads TGTGCCAGCAGGCGTAGGGGTTGGGGTAATGAAAAACTGTTTTTT.

The chain joins TRBV15 to TRBJ1-1; 8 bases are a match to TRBD1. CDR1 is LNHNV and CDR2 is YYDKDF in the germline V gene (reference sequence). J lost 1 base, V lost 5 bases, and 9 bases had no gene match. The CDR3 loop spans 16 amino acids. CDR3 region: CATSSDRVTKNTEAFF. As DNA, the CDR3 is TGTGCCACCAGCTCGGACAGGGTCACCAAGAACACTGAAGCTTTCTTT.

This clone was counted once. V and J are TRBV29-1 and TRBJ2-1; D gene ambiguous. Germline V gene data show CDR1 as SQVTM and CDR2 as ANQGSEA. The CDR3 spans 13 residues. Trimming pared 3 bases from V and 8 bases from J, leaving 14 bases between. The CDR3 here is CSVDHPRPDEQFF. The CDR3 DNA is TGCAGCGTTGACCACCCGCGGCCTGATGAGCAGTTCTTC.

The chain recombines TRBV6-5 with TRBJ1-2; perhaps TRBD1 as D (6 bases). V gave up 7 bases and J gave up 2 bases, with 8 bases separating them. Germline lookup yields CDR1 MNHEY and CDR2 SVGAGI. The CDR3 runs to 12 residues. The CDR3 protein is CASMGANYGYTF. The CDR3 coding sequence is TGTGCCAGCATGGGGGCGAACTATGGCTACACCTTC.

The chain joins TRBV19 to TRBJ2-2, with TRBD2 as a possible D gene (6 bases). V was pared by 2 bases and J by 7 bases, with 17 bases between. This CDR3 contains 16 residues. CDR1 and CDR2 (germline): LNHDA, SQIVND (reference sequence). CDR3 loop: CASSIPGGIAGGELFF. CDR3 sequence (DNA): TGTGCCAGTAGTATACCCGGCGGGATCGCTGGCGGGGAGCTGTTTTTT.

The V gene is TRBV14, the J gene TRBJ1-1; 8 bases are a match to TRBD1. The CDR3 contains 19 residues. Looked up from germline, CDR1 is SGHDN and CDR2 is FVKESK. The V segment lost 0 bases and the J segment 0 bases; nucleotides outside the gene matches: 12. CDR3 region: CASSQDPRDRLTMNTEAFF. The CDR3 DNA follows: TGTGCCAGCAGCCAAGATCCCCGGGACAGGCTAACCATGAACACTGAAGCTTTCTTT.

The CDR3 DNA is TGTGCCTGGAGTGTACTTTGGACTAGCGGTGCCCAGAATGAGCAGTTCTTC. It specifies CAWSVLWTSGAQNEQFF. The J gene is TRBJ2-1, the V gene TRBV30; 10 bases are a match to TRBD2. After removal of 0 bases from V and 7 bases from J, the junction contained 12 bases not matched to a gene. The CDR3 is 17 amino acids. Germline V gives CDR1 GTSNPN, CDR2 SVGIG (reference sequence).

This chain uses TRBV7-6 with TRBJ2-7; TRBD1 matches at 10 bases. The CDR3 is made up of 17 amino acids. Unmatched junction bases numbered 9, after V lost 3 bases and J lost 1 base. Per the germline V gene, CDR1 is SGHVS and CDR2 is FNYEAQ. The CDR3 sequence is CASSFTTGTGASYEQYF. The CDR3 DNA reads TGTGCCAGCAGCTTTACAACCGGGACAGGGGCGTCCTACGAGCAGTACTTC.

The CDR3 nucleotides are TGTGCCAGCAGCCAAGAGAGGCAGGGCCCCTCCTACGAGCAGTACTTC. This codes for CASSQERQGPSYEQYF. The J gene is TRBJ2-7, the V gene TRBV4-2; possibly TRBD1 for D (5 bases). The CDR3 is 16 amino acids. Germline V gene sequence: CDR1 LGHNA, CDR2 YNFKEQ. V lost 0 bases, J lost 0 bases, and 12 bases lay in between.

The CDR3 nucleotides are TGTGCCAGCAGTGCATCAGCGTCTTGGGCAGATACGCAGTATTTT. This translates into CASSASASWADTQYF. The V call is TRBV6-4, the J call TRBJ2-3; D ambiguous. V dropped 4 bases and J dropped 4 bases, with 15 bases sitting between them. The length of the CDR3 is 15 residues. Germline CDR1 MRHNA, CDR2 SNTAGT.

The V and J genes are TRBV18 and TRBJ1-1; 10 bases match TRBD1. The length of the CDR3 is 17 residues. J gave up 4 bases and V 5 bases, and 13 bases lay outside the gene matches. The V gene's germline CDR1 is KGHSH and CDR2 LQKENI. Written as DNA, the CDR3 is TGTGCCAGCTCATCACTAGTGATTGGGACAGGGGCCACTGAAGCTTTCTTT. This codes for CASSSLVIGTGATEAFF.

A note on this clone: One end of the junction fails to match germline, which may point to a read error. The gene calls are TRBV7-6 and TRBJ2-7, with 8 bases lining up with TRBD1. This CDR3 has 12 amino acids. Germline V lookup: CDR1 SGHVS, CDR2 FNYEAQ. The CDR3 loop reads CASGLTGDEQYF. Written as DNA, the CDR3 is TGTGCCAGCGGCTTGACAGGGGACGAGCAGTACTTC.